This T cell receptor (beta chain) was recovered during a study of Graves' ophthalmopathy and Graves' hyperthyroidism. Scientists amplified the TCR beta CDR3 regions from RNA transcripts. The first round was an RT-PCR with HTBI primers, and the second round was a multiplex PCR. Each CDR3 protein gets one entry after TCRdb re-called the multiplex PCR reads with MiXCR. The table has under 350,000 distinct CDR3 sequences, 15% to 20% seen once. This clonotype has at least ten counts. CDR3 size: 13 residues. The germline gives CDR1 SGHAT, CDR2 FQNNGV. V was pared by 6 bases and J by 6 bases, with 9 bases between.

Sequenced material: peripheral blood. This TCR derives from an adult man with Graves' ophthalmopathy. The rearrangement joins TRBV11-2 to TRBJ1-6; D is unclear. CDR3 DNA sequence: TGTGCCAGCAGAAACCGGGGTAATTCACCCCTCCACTTT. It specifies CASRNRGNSPLHF.